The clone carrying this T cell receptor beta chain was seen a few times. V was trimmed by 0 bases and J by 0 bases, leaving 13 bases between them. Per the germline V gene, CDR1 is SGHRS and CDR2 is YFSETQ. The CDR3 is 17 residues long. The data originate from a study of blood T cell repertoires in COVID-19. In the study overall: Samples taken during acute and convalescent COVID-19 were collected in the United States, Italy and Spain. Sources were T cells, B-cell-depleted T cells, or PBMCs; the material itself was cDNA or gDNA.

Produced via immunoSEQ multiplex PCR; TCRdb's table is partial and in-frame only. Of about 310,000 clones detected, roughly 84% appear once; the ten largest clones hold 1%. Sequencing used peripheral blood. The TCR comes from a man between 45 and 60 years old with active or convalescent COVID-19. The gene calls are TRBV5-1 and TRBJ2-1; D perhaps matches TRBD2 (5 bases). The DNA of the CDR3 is TGCGCCAGCAGCTTGGCCCCGGGGTCGAGCTCCTACAATGAGCAGTTCTTC. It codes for CASSLAPGSSSYNEQFF.